Listed below are T cell receptor beta chains from one sample, sequenced in a study of radiotherapy plus CTLA-4 blockade in lung cancer. Sequencing used immunoSEQ multiplex PCR; TCRdb keeps in-frame clones, though not all of them. The table shows roughly 110,000 clones, with 81% occurring only once. Sequenced material: peripheral blood, taken from a patient treated with radiotherapy plus ipilimumab. The receptors here all came from a human donor with non-small cell lung cancer that progressed on radiotherapy plus ipilimumab. Some clones in this sample may be carry-over from other donors' samples. Each CDR3 is given with its conserved first and last residue. A D gene is named only where the DNA matches it firmly. Size values are once, few and many counts, or a class for expanded clones, and some rows have none.

TRBJ2-6	TRBV10-3	NA	NA	CAISWGVAGANVLTF	TGTGCCATCTCTTGGGGGGTGGCTGGGGCCAACGTCCTGACTTTC
TRBJ2-7	TRBV9	TRBD1	medium-sized	CASSRQGAPYEQYF	TGTGCCAGCAGCCGGCAGGGGGCTCCCTACGAGCAGTACTTC
TRBJ1-2	TRBV6-5	NA	NA	CASSNDRLKGYTF	TGTGCCAGCAGTAATGATCGGTTAAAAGGCTACACCTTC
TRBJ1-6	TRBV9	TRBD1	NA	CASSATTGGNSPLHF	TGTGCCAGCAGCGCCACGACAGGGGGCAATTCACCCCTCCACTTT
TRBJ1-4	TRBV29-1	TRBD1	NA	CSGLTGGRGEKLFF	TGCAGCGGCCTCACAGGGGGCAGGGGTGAAAAACTGTTTTTT
TRBJ2-7	TRBV2	NA	NA	CASSSGSPGEQYF	TGTGCCAGCAGTAGCGGTTCGCCGGGCGAGCAGTACTTC
TRBJ1-3	TRBV4-3	NA	NA	CASSQDRAVSGNTIYF	TGCGCCAGCAGCCAAGATAGGGCCGTCTCTGGAAACACCATATATTTT
TRBJ1-1	TRBV7-2	TRBD1	NA	CASSPDRVRTEAFF	TGTGCCAGCAGCCCAGACAGGGTTAGGACTGAAGCTTTCTTT
TRBJ2-2	TRBV5-1	NA	NA	CASSLARANTGELFF	TGCGCCAGCAGCTTGGCCAGGGCGAACACCGGGGAGCTGTTTTTT
TRBJ1-3	TRBV5-8	NA	NA	CASTILSGNTIYF	TGTGCCAGCACCATACTTTCTGGAAACACCATATATTTT
TRBJ2-1	TRBV7-8	TRBD1	NA	CASSKDRANYNEQFF	TGTGCCAGCAGCAAGGACAGGGCTAACTACAATGAGCAGTTCTTC
TRBJ2-7	TRBV13	NA	NA	CASSTRQRSSYEQYF	TGTGCCAGCAGCACCCGACAGAGGAGCTCCTACGAGCAGTACTTC
TRBJ2-7	TRBV30	TRBD1	few	CAWSPAGQGSSYEQYF	TGTGCCTGGAGTCCAGCGGGACAGGGGTCCTCCTACGAGCAGTACTTC
TRBJ1-5	TRBV7-9	NA	NA	CASSPRWQGKKPQHF	TGTGCCAGCAGCCCCCGATGGCAGGGAAAAAAACCCCAGCATTTT
TRBJ2-1	TRBV30	TRBD2	NA	CAWSPGLAGYNEQFF	TGTGCCTGGAGCCCGGGACTAGCGGGGTACAATGAGCAGTTCTTC